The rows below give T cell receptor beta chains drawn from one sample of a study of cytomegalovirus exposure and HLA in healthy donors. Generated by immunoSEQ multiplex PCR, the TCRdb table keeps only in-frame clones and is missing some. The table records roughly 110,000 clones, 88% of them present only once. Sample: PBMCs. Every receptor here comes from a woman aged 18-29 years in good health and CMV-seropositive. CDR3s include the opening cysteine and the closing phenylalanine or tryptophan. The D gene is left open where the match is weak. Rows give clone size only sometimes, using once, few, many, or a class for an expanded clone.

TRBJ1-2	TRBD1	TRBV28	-	TGTGCCAGCAGTTCACAGGGGGAGTCGTATGGCTACACCTTC	CASSSQGESYGYTF
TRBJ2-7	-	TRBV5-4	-	TGTGCCAGCAGCGGCGAGGCGCCTAACGAGCAGTACTTC	CASSGEAPNEQYF
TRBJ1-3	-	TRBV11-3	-	TGTGCCAGCAGCTCCGCGGATGGGGGAAACACCATATATTTT	CASSSADGGNTIYF
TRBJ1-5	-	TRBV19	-	TGTGCCAGTAGTATAGATCCCACAGGCCGGGGCAATCAGCCCCAGCATTTT	CASSIDPTGRGNQPQHF
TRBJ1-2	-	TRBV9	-	TGTGCCAGCAGCGTAAACCTACAGGGCGACTATGGCTACACCTTC	CASSVNLQGDYGYTF
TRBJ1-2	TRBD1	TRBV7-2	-	TGTGCCAGCAGCGGTATGACAGGGGTTGACTATGGCTACACCTTC	CASSGMTGVDYGYTF
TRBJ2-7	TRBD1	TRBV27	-	TGTGCCAGCAGTTCGTCGTTTGGACAGGTCGCGCAGTACTTC	CASSSSFGQVAQYF
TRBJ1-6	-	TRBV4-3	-	TGCGCCAGCAGCCAAGAGTGGGGCCAAGATGTCAGCTCCTATAATTCACCCCTCCACTTT	CASSQEWGQDVSSYNSPLHF
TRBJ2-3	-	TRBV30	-	TGTGCCTGGAACAACAGGGAAACAGATACGCAGTATTTT	CAWNNRETDTQYF
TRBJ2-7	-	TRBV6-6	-	TGTGCCAGCAGTTCACCCGGGACATACTTCTACGAGCAGTACTTC	CASSSPGTYFYEQYF
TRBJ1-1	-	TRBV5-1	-	TGCGCCAGCAGCTCAACAGGGCAGAACACTGAAGCTTTCTTT	CASSSTGQNTEAFF
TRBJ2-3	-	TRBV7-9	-	TGTGCCAGCAGCCGGGGGGCGCCTGGCACAGATACGCAGTATTTT	CASSRGAPGTDTQYF
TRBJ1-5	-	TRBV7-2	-	TGTGCCAGCAGCTTAGATTTGGCGTGCCGACAGAAAACCAATCAGCCCCAGCATTTT	CASSLDLACRQKTNQPQHF
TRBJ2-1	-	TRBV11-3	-	TGTGCCAGCAGGGCAGGGGATGAGCAGTTCTTC	CASRAGDEQFF
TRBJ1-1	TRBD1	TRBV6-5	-	TGTGCCAGCAGTTACTCAGACAGGGGGCTGGATGAAGCTTTCTTT	CASSYSDRGLDEAFF
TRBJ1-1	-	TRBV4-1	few	TGCGCCAGCAGCCAAGAGGGGCGTTTGAACACTGAAGCTTTCTTT	CASSQEGRLNTEAFF
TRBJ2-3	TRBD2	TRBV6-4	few	TGTGCCAGCAGTGACTCGTCTAGCGGGGGGAGTGATACGCAGTATTTT	CASSDSSSGGSDTQYF
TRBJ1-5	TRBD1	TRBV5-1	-	TGCGCCAGCAGCTTGGCCGGACAGGGTGGCCAGCCCCAGCATTTT	CASSLAGQGGQPQHF
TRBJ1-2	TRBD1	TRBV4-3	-	TGCGCCAGCAGCCAAGCCGGGACAGGGTATAACTATGGCTACACCTTC	CASSQAGTGYNYGYTF
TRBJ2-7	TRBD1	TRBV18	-	TGTGCCAGCTCACTTCACCCGGGACAGGGATCCTACGAGCAGTACTTC	CASSLHPGQGSYEQYF
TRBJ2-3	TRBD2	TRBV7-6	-	TGTGCCAGCAGCACTCGGACTAGCGGGCTCACAGATACGCAGTATTTT	CASSTRTSGLTDTQYF
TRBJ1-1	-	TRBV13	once	TGTGCCAGCAGCTTAAGAACCCGACCGAGGAGCACTGAAGCTTTCTTT	CASSLRTRPRSTEAFF
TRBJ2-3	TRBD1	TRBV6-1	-	TGTGCCAGCAGTGATATCCTCGGGACAGGGCCAGATACGCAGTATTTT	CASSDILGTGPDTQYF
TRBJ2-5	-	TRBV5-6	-	TGTGCCAGCAGCTTGGTGGGGGGAAGTGGGACCCAGTACTTC	CASSLVGGSGTQYF
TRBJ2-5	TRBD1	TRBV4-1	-	TGCGCCAGCAGCCACGGGACAGAAGAGACCCAGTACTTC	CASSHGTEETQYF
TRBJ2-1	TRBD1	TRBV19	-	TGTGCCAGTAGTGAGACAGGGGGCCATCTGAATGAGCAGTTCTTC	CASSETGGHLNEQFF
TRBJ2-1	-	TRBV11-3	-	TGTGCCAGCAGCTTAGATTGGTCAGGTGAGCAGTTCTTC	CASSLDWSGEQFF
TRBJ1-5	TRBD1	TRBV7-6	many	TGTGCCAGCAGCGCATCGGACAGGGGAAACAATCAGCCCCAGCATTTT	CASSASDRGNNQPQHF
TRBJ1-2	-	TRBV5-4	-	TGTGCCAGCAGCTTGCTAGGGGCAGGGTTCTATGGCTACACCTTC	CASSLLGAGFYGYTF
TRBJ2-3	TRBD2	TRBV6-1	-	TGTGCCAGCAGTGAAGCGCGGGGGGGCACAGATACGCAGTATTTT	CASSEARGGTDTQYF
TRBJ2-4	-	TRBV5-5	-	TGTGCCAGCAGCCCCGATCAGGGGTCCAAAAACATTCAGTACTTC	CASSPDQGSKNIQYF
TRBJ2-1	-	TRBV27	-	TGTGCCAGCAGTTTACTCCTATCGAGCTCCTACAATGAGCAGTTCTTC	CASSLLLSSSYNEQFF
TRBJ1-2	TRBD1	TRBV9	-	TGTGCCAGCAGCGAGAGGGACAGGGTCGGCTACACCTTC	CASSERDRVGYTF
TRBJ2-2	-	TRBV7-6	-	TGTGCCAGCAGCGGAGGCCAGGACGTTTGGAACACCGGGGAGCTGTTTTTT	CASSGGQDVWNTGELFF
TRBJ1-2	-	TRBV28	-	TGTGCCAGCAGTTTTCAGTGGGCCTATGGCTACACCTTC	CASSFQWAYGYTF
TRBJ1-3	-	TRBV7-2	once	TGTGCCAGCAGCTTAGCTAACTCTGGAAACACCATATATTTT	CASSLANSGNTIYF
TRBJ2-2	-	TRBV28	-	TGTGCCAGCAGTTTATTAGGGGTGGAGGGCTCCGGGGAGCTGTTTTTT	CASSLLGVEGSGELFF
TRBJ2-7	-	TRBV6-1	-	TGTGCCAGCGCCGCAGATCCCTCCTACGAGCAGTACTTC	CASAADPSYEQYF
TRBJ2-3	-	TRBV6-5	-	TGTGCCAGCAGTCGGGACAAAAGCACAGATACGCAGTATTTT	CASSRDKSTDTQYF
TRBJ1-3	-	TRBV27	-	TGTGCCAGCAGTTTAGGGAGGACCTCTGGAAACACCATATATTTT	CASSLGRTSGNTIYF
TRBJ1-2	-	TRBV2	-	TGTGCCAGCAGTGATAACAGGAAAGACTCTGGCTACACCTTC	CASSDNRKDSGYTF
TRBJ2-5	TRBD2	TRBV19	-	TGTGCCAGTAGTGCCCAGGGACTAGCCCGGTCCCAGTACTTC	CASSAQGLARSQYF
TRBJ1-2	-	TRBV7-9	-	TGTGCCAGCAGCCTAGGGCAGGGCGATGGCTACACCTTC	CASSLGQGDGYTF
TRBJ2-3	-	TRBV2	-	TGTGCCAGCAGTGAAACGGGTAGCGCCAGCACAGATACGCAGTATTTT	CASSETGSASTDTQYF
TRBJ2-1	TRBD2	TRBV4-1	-	TGCGCCAGCAGCCTTGGTCCGGGGGGGTGGAATGAGCAGTTCTTC	CASSLGPGGWNEQFF
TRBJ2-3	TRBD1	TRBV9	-	TGTGCCAGCAGCGTCCCGGCAGGGGGCCCAGATACGCAGTATTTT	CASSVPAGGPDTQYF
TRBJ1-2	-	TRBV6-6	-	TGTGCCAGCAGTTACTCGGCGACGGGGTCCACCTATGGCTACACCTTC	CASSYSATGSTYGYTF
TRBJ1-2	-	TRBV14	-	TGTGCCAGCAGCCAGCCGACGGGTCCCCTTGCTAACTATGGCTACACCTTC	CASSQPTGPLANYGYTF
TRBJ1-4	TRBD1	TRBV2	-	TGTGCCAGCAGTATTAGGACAGGGTTTAATGAAAAACTGTTTTTT	CASSIRTGFNEKLFF
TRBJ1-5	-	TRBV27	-	TGTGCCAGCAGTTTCGGGACACATAGCAATCAGCCCCAGCATTTT	CASSFGTHSNQPQHF